Reported below is one T cell receptor (beta chain). The PCR ran on 60 Vbeta and 13 Jbeta primers. The protocol was immunoSEQ multiplex PCR, while the TCRdb copy is restricted to in-frame clones and leaves out a portion. The sample lists under 150,000 clones, 70% to 75% occurring once. These data originate in a study of cytomegalovirus exposure and HLA in healthy donors. Germline V lookup: CDR1 SGDLS, CDR2 YYNGEE. The CDR3 sequence is 16 residues long. The V segment lost 4 bases and the J segment 7 bases; nucleotides outside the gene matches: 9. The rearrangement links TRBV9 to TRBJ1-4; TRBD1 matches at 11 bases. Sequencing was carried out using PBMCs. This TCR came from a woman aged 18-29 years in good health and CMV-seronegative. CDR3 DNA: TGTGCCAGCAGCCCCAGGACAGGGGGCCTTGGTGAAAAACTGTTTTTT. It specifies CASSPRTGGLGEKLFF.